The 18 T cell receptor beta chains below were found in one sample sequenced in a study of shared clonotypes between healthy human individuals. Here immunoSEQ multiplex PCR was the method, and the copy in TCRdb shows in-frame clones only, minus some. The sample comprises about 95,000 clones, roughly two thirds of which are singletons, and 45% rests with the top ten. Sample: memory CD8+ T cells sorted from blood. The subset: CD45RO+ cells pooled with CCR7-negative TemRA cells. These TCRs come from a man aged 30 to 45 in good health.

This clone was observed a few times. The chain employs TRBV6-4 and TRBJ2-1, with D possibly matching TRBD2 (6 bases). The CDR3 is 13 amino acids. Trimming shortened V by 5 bases and J by 1 base, and 6 bases separated the two germline ends. The V gene's germline CDR1 is MRHNA and CDR2 SNTAGT. The CDR3, as DNA: TGTGCCAGCAGTAGCGGGTCCTACAATGAGCAGTTCTTC. Translating it yields CASSSGSYNEQFF.

V is TRBV6-4 and J is TRBJ2-2; D is uncertain. This CDR3 has 15 residues. Per the germline V gene, CDR1 is MRHNA and CDR2 is SNTAGT. V lost 3 bases and J lost 0, with 8 bases in between. The CDR3 DNA sequence: TGTGCCAGCAGTGATGCGGAAGCGAACACCGGGGAGCTGTTTTTT. Its protein is CASSDAEANTGELFF.

The rearrangement joins TRBV5-1 to TRBJ1-3; tentative D call: TRBD1 (5 bases). CDR3 length: 14 amino acids. The germline CDR1 and CDR2 sequences are SGHRS and YFSETQ. Trimming cost V 4 bases and J 9 bases, with 17 bases left between them. The CDR3 DNA reads as TGCGCCAGCAGCCCGAATAGGGGTGGGGCCACCATATATTTT. This codes for CASSPNRGGATIYF.

The chain has TRBV25-1 and TRBJ2-1, with 7 bases identical to TRBD2. The CDR3 has 18 amino acids. Trimming cost V 4 bases and J 0 bases; bases outside gene matches: 12. Germline V gene lookup returns CDR1 MGHDK and CDR2 SYGVNS. The CDR3 coding sequence is TGTGCCAGCAGTGTACAATCTGAGGGACTACACTCCTACAATGAGCAGTTCTTC. Its translation is CASSVQSEGLHSYNEQFF. The whole variable domain, remainder taken from reference TRBV25-1 and TRBJ2-1, is EADIYQTPRYLVIGTGKKITLECSQTMGHDKMYWYQQDPGMELHLIHYSYGVNSTEKGDLSSESTVSRIRTEHFPLTLESARPSHTSQYLCASSVQSEGLHSYNEQFFGPGTRLTVL.

The chain is built from TRBV5-1 and TRBJ1-3, with TRBD1 matching 7 bases. The germline V gene encodes CDR1 SGHRS and CDR2 YFSETQ. J lost 4 bases, V lost 4 bases, and 8 bases had no gene match. The CDR3 sequence is 15 residues long. CDR3 protein: CASSSTGQVGNTIYF. For the CDR3, the DNA is TGCGCCAGCAGCAGTACTGGACAGGTGGGAAACACCATATATTTT.

The rearrangement uses TRBV27 and TRBJ1-5, with D perhaps matching TRBD1 (6 bases). Trimming shortened V by 3 bases and J by 5 bases, and 11 bases separated the two germline ends. The length of the CDR3 is 14 residues. Germline CDR1 is MNHEY and CDR2 is SMNVEV (reference sequence). The CDR3 is CASSFRGGDQPQHF. CDR3 coding DNA: TGTGCCAGCAGTTTCAGGGGAGGCGATCAGCCCCAGCATTTT.

CDR3 sequence (DNA): TGTGCCAGCAGTGTACTAGCGGGAGCGACAGATACGCAGTATTTT. It codes for CASSVLAGATDTQYF. The chain uses TRBV27 and TRBJ2-3; 11 nucleotides agree with TRBD2. CDR1 and CDR2 from the germline V gene are MNHEY and SMNVEV (reference sequence). After removal of 5 bases from V and 3 bases from J, the junction contained 4 bases not matched to a gene. This CDR3 region has 15 residues.

Only one count was recorded for this clone. The chain carries TRBV27 and TRBJ2-7; 12 bases line up with TRBD1. V trimming: 7 bases; J trimming: 6 bases; junction bases outside the gene matches: 7. The CDR3 consists of 14 residues. CDR1 is MNHEY, CDR2 SMNVEV, per germline (reference sequence). The CDR3 protein is CASKPGTGGAEQYF. CDR3 DNA: TGTGCCAGCAAGCCCGGGACAGGGGGCGCCGAGCAGTACTTC.

This clone turned up a few times. The rearrangement links TRBV6-1 to TRBJ2-5; 12 bases are shared with TRBD2. Germline lookup yields CDR1 MNHNS and CDR2 SASEGT. V dropped 4 bases and J dropped 5; count of bases not matched to a gene: 8. CDR3 length: 16 residues. CDR3 coding DNA: TGTGCCAGCAGTGGGACTAGCGGGACCGGGGGGGAGACCCAGTACTTC. It encodes CASSGTSGTGGETQYF.

As to this clone: A far larger clone is just one base off, so this is likely a read error. The V call is TRBV9, the J call TRBJ2-1; no reliable D call. Germline lookup yields CDR1 SGDLS and CDR2 YYNGEE. The CDR3 totals 13 residues. The CDR3 DNA follows: TGTGCCGGCAGCCCGGACGGCCACAATGAGCAGTTCTTC. This gives the protein CAGSPDGHNEQFF.

The chain is built from TRBV10-3 and TRBJ1-3, with no clear D. The CDR3 has 13 amino acids. The germline gives CDR1 ENHRY, CDR2 SYGVKD. The V end lost 7 bases, the J end lost 2 bases, and 9 bases lay between the germline ends. CDR3 loop: CAIIGRAGNTIYF. Written as DNA, the CDR3 is TGTGCCATCATCGGACGGGCTGGAAACACCATATATTTT.

CDR3 nucleotide sequence: TGTGCCAGTAGTATAGCCCGAAGACACAGGAACGAAAAACTGTTTTTT. Translating gives CASSIARRHRNEKLFF. The chain joins TRBV19 to TRBJ1-4; possible D gene TRBD1, 5 bases. Trimming cost V 1 base and J 8 bases, with 17 bases left between them. The V gene's germline CDR1 is LNHDA and CDR2 SQIVND (reference sequence). This CDR3 has 16 residues.

The rearrangement links TRBV27 to TRBJ2-7; the match to TRBD1 covers 8 bases. The ends lost 4 bases at V and 3 bases at J; junction bases unmatched: 8. CDR1 is MNHEY and CDR2 is SMNVEV in the germline V gene (reference sequence). There are 15 residues in the CDR3. CDR3 bases: TGTGCCAGCAGTTCCGTACAGGGGGTTTTCTACGAGCAGTACTTC. Translating it yields CASSSVQGVFYEQYF.

The sample holds a few counts of this clone. The V and J genes are TRBV25-1 and TRBJ2-1; no reliable D call. The CDR3 contains 15 residues. Germline CDR1 reads MGHDK; CDR2 reads SYGVNS. Trimming shortened V by 3 bases and J by 3 bases, and 12 bases separated the two germline ends. This CDR3 reads CASSEYAANYNEQFF. CDR3 DNA sequence: TGTGCCAGCAGTGAGTATGCAGCGAACTACAATGAGCAGTTCTTC.

V gene TRBV9 combines with J gene TRBJ2-7; the match to TRBD2 covers 11 bases. Germline CDR1 and CDR2: SGDLS and YYNGEE. V lost 4 bases, J lost 7 bases, and 13 bases stayed unmatched. The CDR3 loop spans 16 amino acids. CDR3 bases: TGTGCCAGCAGCCTCACCCGACTAGCGGGACAAACTGAGCAGTACTTC. Amino acid sequence: CASSLTRLAGQTEQYF. Looking up the rest from reference TRBV9 and TRBJ2-7 gives the full variable domain: DSGVTQTPKHLITATGQRVTLRCSPRSGDLSVYWYQQSLDQGLQFLIQYYNGEERAKGNILERFSAQQFPDLHSELNLSSLELGDSALYFCASSLTRLAGQTEQYFGPGTRLTVT.

The chain couples TRBV5-4 to TRBJ2-7; 12 positions match TRBD1. Trimming at V came to 3 bases and at J to 7 bases, leaving 8 bases not matched to a gene. The CDR3 contains 15 residues. The germline V gene encodes CDR1 SGHNT and CDR2 YYREEE (reference sequence). Here the CDR3 DNA reads TGTGCCAGCAGCTCTCTGGGACAGGGGGCAGAGGAGCAGTACTTC. Translation gives CASSSLGQGAEEQYF.

The rearrangement links TRBV10-2 to TRBJ2-1, with 8 bases that match TRBD2. Germline V lookup: CDR1 WSHSY, CDR2 SAAADI. The CDR3 consists of 17 residues. The V and J ends lost 4 bases and 7 bases, in that order; junction bases with no gene match: 15. The CDR3 nucleotides are TGCGCCAGCAGTGGTGGGGGGAGCGGGAGATGGGGGAATGAGCAGTTCTTC. Its protein product is CASSGGGSGRWGNEQFF.

This clone was picked up many times. This chain joins TRBV7-8 and TRBJ2-7, with D hard to call. The CDR3 is 14 residues long. Germline lookup yields CDR1 SGHVS and CDR2 FQNEAQ. The V end was cut by 5 bases, the J end by 4 bases, with 15 bases between. The CDR3 sequence is CASSMFDKDYEQYF. The CDR3 coding sequence is TGTGCCAGCAGCATGTTTGATAAGGATTACGAGCAGTACTTC.